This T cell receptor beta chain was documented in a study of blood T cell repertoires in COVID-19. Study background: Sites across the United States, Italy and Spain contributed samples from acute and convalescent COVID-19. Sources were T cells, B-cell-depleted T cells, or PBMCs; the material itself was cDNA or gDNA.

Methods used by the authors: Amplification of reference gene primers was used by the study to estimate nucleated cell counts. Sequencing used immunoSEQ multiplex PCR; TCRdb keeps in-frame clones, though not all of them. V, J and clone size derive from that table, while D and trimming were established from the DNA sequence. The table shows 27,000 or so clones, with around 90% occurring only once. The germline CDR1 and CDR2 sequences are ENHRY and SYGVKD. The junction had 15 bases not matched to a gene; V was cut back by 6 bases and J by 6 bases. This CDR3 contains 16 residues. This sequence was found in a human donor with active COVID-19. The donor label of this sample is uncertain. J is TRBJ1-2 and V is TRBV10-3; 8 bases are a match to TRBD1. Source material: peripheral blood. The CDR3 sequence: CAIREGAGGPFDGYTF. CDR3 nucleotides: TGTGCCATCAGAGAAGGGGCAGGGGGCCCCTTCGATGGCTACACCTTC.